This T cell receptor (beta chain) stems from a study of T cells in Graves' hyperthyroidism and ophthalmopathy. General study points: Using 13 V-J features, a model discriminated ophthalmopathy from stable hyperthyroidism. Blood held most thyroid clonotypes expanded above 0.001 frequency.

Authors of the study amplified TCR beta CDR3 regions from RNA transcripts. The HTBI set primed first-round TCR CDR3 RT-PCR. TCRdb re-derived calls from the multiplex PCR reads in MiXCR, one entry per CDR3 protein. Here the sample spans hundreds of thousands of distinct CDR3 sequences, roughly 40% being singletons. This CDR3 comprises 14 residues. V dropped 3 bases and J dropped 3; count of bases not matched to a gene: 5. Germline V gene data show CDR1 as SNHLY and CDR2 as FYNNEI. This clonotype was recorded only once. Antigen unknown. Sequenced input: blood. The chain uses TRBV2 and TRBJ2-7, with TRBD1 matching over 7 bases. The TCR was taken from a man younger than 30 with Graves' hyperthyroidism. The CDR3 here is CASSDEGAYYEQYF. The CDR3 nucleotides read TGTGCCAGCAGTGATGAGGGGGCCTACTACGAGCAGTACTTC.